This note documents a single T cell receptor (beta chain) sequence. This clone's antigen is unknown. It has no much larger one-base neighbor in the sample; base qualities were not kept. Compared with germline, V lacks 2 bases and J lacks 12 bases; bases without a gene match: 11. The CDR3 runs 14 residues from the cysteine to the phenylalanine. Solely the CDR3 DNA is kept, with 42 bases framed from the first base. CDR1 is given as MDHEN and CDR2 as SYDVKM, both from the germline V gene. This sample was included in a study of cytomegalovirus exposure and HLA in healthy donors (dated by TCRdb to 2016 to 2017). The study in broad terms: An earlier analysis of roughly 610 of the donors reported about 300 Gb of sequence data and 95 million to 130 million unique TCR beta sequences obtained from roughly 170 million T cells. An early release covering around 630 HLA-typed donors comprised about 290 gigabases of sequencing data and around 85 million unique TCR sequences. Of the roughly 390 genotyped donors, roughly 85% fell in the genetic ancestry cluster associated with self-reported Caucasian donors. The study was designed to test whether signatures of past pathogen exposure could be identified by cataloging public T cell receptors. The study profiled the T cell repertoires of 500 to 800 subjects by immunosequencing and related them to cytomegalovirus serostatus. A separate validation cohort of 100 to 150 different subjects was used in addition to the roughly 700-subject first cohort. The study combined high-throughput TCR immunosequencing, statistical association of individual TCRs with disease status, and machine learning to predict cytomegalovirus infection status. In a later analysis, previously published TCR beta repertoires from 666 donors were re-analyzed and high-resolution HLA genotyping was added so that TCR occurrence patterns could be studied. Rather than using new phenotypic data, the later analysis identified candidate immune exposures from TCR beta sequences and from how often those sequences occurred across donors. An earlier analysis of several hundred of the donors applied high-throughput TCR beta sequencing to assess whether each TCR beta V gene segment acted as functional or pseudogenic. Donor age, sex, ethnicity and CMV serostatus were compiled alongside the repertoire data. A later genetic analysis used genome-wide SNP genotypes for about 65% of the 666 donors, treating that subset as a discovery cohort. Every discovery cohort repertoire had been produced on one sequencing platform. HLA typing covered class I and class II loci at four-digit resolution. The number of typed donors differed by locus: about 620-640 for A, B, C, DRB1 and DQB1; approximately 540 for DQA1; approximately 600 for DPA1; and roughly 470 for DPB1. Several DR-DQ haplotypes were handled as single units for association and clustering, since linkage in the cohort was strong. Among a few hundred genotyped donors of the cohort, an average of roughly 240,000 unique TCR beta nucleotide sequences were sequenced per donor, roughly a sixth of them non-productive. General findings and caveats noted by the study authors: Presence/absence analyses assumed roughly uniform sequencing depth across donors, an assumption that may not hold. Because HLA typing was missing for some donors at each locus, association tests included only the typed subset. Most TCR sequences were seen in very few donors, while some public TCRs were found in many individuals. An association between a missense DCLRE1C variant and V-gene and J-gene trimming of TCR beta chains was found in a later genetic analysis and replicated in an independent cohort. CMV serostatus was the only immune exposure information available for the cohort. Compared with equally common non-associated chains, HLA-associated TCR beta chains in a later analysis were more clonally expanded and had lower generation probabilities. Because counts were too low, roughly 16 rarely observed V segments, including chromosome 9 orphons, were left out of the earlier analysis of 587 of the donors. According to a later genetic analysis, donors in an Asian-associated ancestry cluster had fewer N-insertions in productive TCRs than the approximately 670-donor mean. In vitro tests confirmed that a few of the cytomegalovirus-associated TCR beta chains recognize cytomegalovirus antigens. Because the 87-base-pair reads could not distinguish some IMGT-functional V segments, including TRBV6-2 and TRBV6-3, those segments were excluded. A later analysis associated 15,000 or so TCR beta sequences with specific HLA alleles at a false discovery rate of 0.05. The classifier was reported to diagnose cytomegalovirus status with high specificity and sensitivity in both the original cohort and the validation cohort. In a later analysis, TCR association rates were found to vary across HLA loci, with the most associated TCRs seen for DRB1 alleles and the fewest for HLA-C alleles. A further reported finding was that TCR beta sequences accurately predicted the HLA-A and HLA-B alleles for most subjects in the first cohort. According to a later analysis, most CMV-associated TCR beta chains appeared to be HLA-restricted, and the HLA associations seemed to be driven largely by CMV exposure. In the study, about 150 TCR beta chains were listed as associated with cytomegalovirus. According to the authors, the approach could potentially be generalized to other disease states and immunological phenotypes. Linkage disequilibrium might explain the correlated functional status among segregating V segments, but an unknown experimental factor could not be excluded. A later analysis reported that several top co-occurrence clusters appeared linked to parvovirus B19, influenza, CMV and Epstein-Barr virus. A cluster of highly shared sequence variants was judged likely to represent a technical artifact of the sequencing pipeline. Assigning TCR associations to individual alleles was difficult when HLA alleles, especially DR and DQ, strongly co-occurred. Broadly in line with IMGT annotations, most TCR beta V segments showed up in productive rearrangements about 87% or about 30% of the time in an earlier analysis of approximately 600 of the donors. This cohort had only TCR beta chains sequenced, and the lack of alpha or paired-chain data limited which features could be detected.

Libraries were prepared through the immunoSEQ multiplex PCR assay. For the multiplex PCR, a mixture combining 60 forward primers for TCR Vbeta segments and 13 reverse primers for TCR Jbeta segments was used. The CDR3 region of rearranged TCR beta genes was amplified from genomic DNA with a multiplex PCR assay. The amplified TCR beta libraries were sequenced on the Illumina HiSeq System as 87-base-pair reads. From the authors' description of their analysis: In a later analysis, roughly 80 million unique TCR beta chains were counted across the 500 to 700 repertoires, and roughly 11 million of these chains were shared by at least two donors. To remove PCR and sequencing errors, raw reads were error-corrected and collapsed into unique sequences using a nearest-neighbor algorithm that merged closely related sequences. CDR3 sequences were aligned to IMGT reference sequences to assign V, D and J gene segments. For a sequence to be retained, a match of at least six nucleotides to both a V gene segment and a J gene segment was required. A rearrangement was called productive if the CDR3 had no stop codons and remained in frame with V and J, and every other rearrangement was called non-productive. CDR3 was defined according to IMGT convention as the region running from the second conserved V-encoded cysteine to the conserved J-encoded phenylalanine. In an earlier analysis of some 550 of the donors, sequences lacking an unambiguous match to a single V gene segment were excluded. In an earlier analysis of around 600 of the donors, V segments were called functional above 56.7% productive rearrangements and were called segregating when the between-donor standard deviation exceeded 5%. A statistical classification framework was built to diagnose cytomegalovirus status from the catalog of TCR beta chain sequences. A later analysis assigned V and J genes by comparing TCR nucleotide sequences with IMGT/GENE-DB human TR gene sequences. In a later analysis, CDR3 sequences and most-parsimonious VDJ recombination scenarios were assigned using the TCRdist pipeline. A later analysis defined each TCR beta chain by its CDR3 amino acid sequence plus V-gene family, and excluded reads lacking a unique V-gene family. A later analysis removed several hundred highly shared, low-generation-probability nucleotide sequences to deal with suspected cross-contamination and a sequencing artifact. In a later analysis, a clonal expansion index was calculated for each public chain from normalized within-repertoire ranks of inferred template counts. A later analysis computed generation probabilities with a VDJ recombination model fitted to out-of-frame rearrangements, and checked the results against IGoR. Hypergeometric tests were used in a later analysis to score TCR-TCR, TCR-HLA and TCR-CMV co-occurrence, with a repertoire-size bias correction applied to the TCR pairs. In a later analysis, false discovery rates were estimated by permuting HLA or CMV assignments 20 times. In a later analysis, co-occurring TCRs were grouped using DBSCAN, with TCRdist sequence similarity added in when clustering inside HLA-allele-positive subsets. For co-occurrence clustering, repertoires with fewer than 30,000 or more than 120,000 public chains were excluded, along with four or five repertoires with anomalous nucleotide sharing. As stored in TCRdb, this immuneACCESS dataset retains in-frame rearrangements with V and J assigned. A fraction of the clones does not appear; measured against another copy, unresolved V genes explain less than half of the discrepancy, and the remainder lacks a known reason. V and J calls and clone size follow that table, whereas D and trimming were derived from the DNA. The sample records fewer than 200,000 clones, 82% of which are singletons. The ten largest make up around 1.5% of the sample.

The cohort comprised 550 to 700 healthy bone marrow donors. Cohort members were all nominally healthy when sampled, although unrecorded immune exposures were likely present. The donor tested CMV seronegative and was one of the 352 seronegative cohort members. A peripheral blood sample was collected from each donor, and TCR beta sequencing was performed on peripheral blood mononuclear cells. Genomic DNA extraction from the blood cell samples was performed with the Qiagen DNeasy Blood Extraction Kit. This chain is built from TRBV28 and TRBJ2-7; TRBD2 matches 9 bases in the middle. The TCR was taken from a male donor in good health and CMV-seronegative. The sample comprised PBMCs. The base sequence is TGTGCCAGCAGTTTACTCAACCCTCTAGCGGGAAGGTACTTC. This gives the protein CASSLLNPLAGRYF.